This T cell receptor (beta chain) is drawn from a study of cytomegalovirus exposure and HLA in healthy donors (TCRdb year 2017). Regarding the research as a whole: According to an earlier analysis of 587 of the donors, about 179 million T cells yielded roughly 110 million unique TCR beta sequences and approximately 300 Gb of sequence data. Approximately 310 gigabases of sequencing data and 91 million or so unique TCR sequences made up an early release that covered fewer than 650 HLA-typed donors. Among the approximately 400 genotyped donors, around 81% belonged to the genetic ancestry cluster associated with self-reported Caucasian donors. The study aimed to test whether signatures of past pathogen exposure could be identified by cataloging public T cell receptors. The T cell repertoires of 666 subjects were profiled by immunosequencing and related to cytomegalovirus serostatus. Besides the first cohort of some 670 subjects, a separate validation cohort made up of 120 different subjects was used. The study combined high-throughput TCR immunosequencing, statistical association of individual TCRs with disease status, and machine learning to predict cytomegalovirus infection status. In a later analysis, previously published TCR beta repertoires from 670 or so donors were re-analyzed and high-resolution HLA genotyping was added so that TCR occurrence patterns could be studied. Rather than drawing on any new phenotypic data, the later analysis identified candidate immune exposures from TCR beta sequences and the way those sequences occurred across donors. To decide whether each TCR beta V gene segment behaved as functional or pseudogenic, an earlier analysis of fewer than 750 of the donors relied on high-throughput TCR beta sequencing. Donor age, sex, ethnicity and CMV serostatus were collected together with the repertoire data. Genome-wide SNP genotypes for about three fifths of the roughly 700 donors were used in a later genetic analysis, which treated that subset as a discovery cohort. All discovery cohort repertoires had been generated using a single sequencing platform. Both class I and class II loci were covered by HLA typing, at four-digit resolution. Typing coverage differed by locus: A, B, C, DRB1 and DQB1 were typed in roughly 620-630 donors, DQA1 in about 500, DPA1 in some 600, and DPB1 in around 440. A few DR-DQ haplotypes were treated as single units for association and clustering because of strong linkage in the cohort. Among 350 to 400 genotyped donors of the cohort, an average of about 240,000 unique TCR beta nucleotide sequences were sequenced per donor, roughly a sixth of them non-productive.

The cohort comprised hundreds of healthy bone marrow donors. Cohort members were all nominally healthy when sampled, although unrecorded immune exposures were likely present. The donor tested CMV seronegative, placing the donor among the approximately 400 seronegative members of the cohort. A peripheral blood sample was collected from each donor, and TCR beta sequencing was performed on peripheral blood mononuclear cells. The Qiagen DNeasy Blood Extraction Kit was used to extract genomic DNA from the blood cell samples. V is pruned by 4 bases and J by 5 bases, leaving 6 bases of the junction without a gene match. The germline V gene sets CDR1 to MNHEY and CDR2 to SVGAGI. There are 14 amino acids in the CDR3, from cysteine to phenylalanine inclusive. Of the read, only the CDR3 DNA is kept; its 42 bases are in frame from base 1. The library was made by the immunoSEQ multiplex PCR assay. For the multiplex PCR, a mixture combining 60 forward primers for TCR Vbeta segments and 13 reverse primers for TCR Jbeta segments was used. Amplification of the CDR3 region of rearranged TCR beta genes was performed with a multiplex PCR assay on genomic DNA. The Illumina HiSeq System was used to sequence the amplified TCR beta libraries as 87-base-pair reads. Per the original workflow: Across the 500 to 750 repertoires, a later analysis counted tens of millions of unique TCR beta chains, approximately 12 million of which were shared by at least two donors. Raw reads were error-corrected and collapsed into unique sequences by a nearest-neighbor algorithm in which closely related sequences were merged to remove PCR and sequencing errors. To assign V, D and J gene segments, CDR3 sequences were aligned to IMGT reference sequences. For a sequence to be retained, a match of at least six nucleotides was required to both a V gene segment and a J gene segment. Rearrangements were called productive when the CDR3 lacked stop codons and stayed in frame with V and J; all others were non-productive. CDR3 was defined by IMGT convention, running from the second conserved V-encoded cysteine to the conserved J-encoded phenylalanine. Sequences without an unambiguous match to a single V gene segment were excluded from the earlier analysis of a few hundred of the donors. In an earlier analysis of 587 of the donors, a V segment was called functional when productive rearrangements were above 56.7%, and segregating when the standard deviation between donors exceeded 5%. To diagnose cytomegalovirus status from the catalog of TCR beta chain sequences, a statistical classification framework was built. V and J gene assignment, in a later analysis, came from comparing TCR nucleotide sequences with IMGT/GENE-DB human TR gene sequences. The TCRdist pipeline was used in a later analysis to assign CDR3 sequences and most-parsimonious VDJ recombination scenarios. In a later analysis, each TCR beta chain was defined by its CDR3 amino acid sequence together with its V-gene family, and reads lacking a unique V-gene family were excluded. As a way to deal with suspected cross-contamination and a sequencing artifact, a later analysis dropped 450 to 700 nucleotide sequences that were highly shared and had low generation probability. In a later analysis, a clonal expansion index for each public chain was calculated from normalized within-repertoire ranks of inferred template counts. In a later analysis, generation probabilities were computed with a VDJ recombination model fitted to out-of-frame rearrangements, and the resulting probabilities were checked against IGoR. In a later analysis, TCR-TCR, TCR-HLA and TCR-CMV co-occurrence was scored with hypergeometric tests, and a repertoire-size bias correction was applied to TCR pairs. A later analysis estimated false discovery rates by permuting HLA or CMV assignments 20 times. A later analysis grouped co-occurring TCRs with DBSCAN, adding TCRdist sequence similarity when clustering within HLA-allele-positive subsets. For co-occurrence clustering, repertoires with fewer than 30,000 or more than 120,000 public chains were excluded, along with about five repertoires with anomalous nucleotide sharing. Held by TCRdb, this immuneACCESS table contains in-frame sequences only and omits some clones. Under half of the omission traces to an unresolved V gene where checked; the cause of the rest is unknown. The D gene and trimming were derived from the DNA, and the V and J assignments and clone size from that table. A total of around 170,000 clones appear in this sample, approximately 71% of them only once. The ten biggest clones cover about 1.4% of the sample.

What the research found in general, with its limitations: In a later analysis, TCR association rates were found to vary across HLA loci, with the most associated TCRs seen for DRB1 alleles and the fewest for HLA-C alleles. When HLA alleles, especially DR and DQ, strongly co-occurred, attributing TCR associations to individual alleles was difficult. The sequencing pipeline was judged likely to have produced a cluster of highly shared sequence variants as a technical artifact. A further reported finding was that TCR beta sequences accurately predicted the HLA-A and HLA-B alleles for most subjects in the first cohort. In a later genetic analysis, fewer N-insertions in productive TCRs were reported among donors in an Asian-associated ancestry cluster than the roughly 640-donor mean. Most TCR sequences were seen in very few donors, while some public TCRs were found in many individuals. The only immune exposure information available for the cohort was CMV serostatus. Correlated functional status among segregating V segments might be attributable to linkage disequilibrium, but an unknown experimental factor could not be ruled out. In both the original and validation cohorts, the classifier was reported to diagnose cytomegalovirus status with high specificity and sensitivity. At a false discovery rate of 0.05, a later analysis linked approximately 18,000 TCR beta sequences to specific HLA alleles. This cohort had only TCR beta chains sequenced, and the lack of alpha or paired-chain data limited which features could be detected. In an earlier analysis of some 540 of the donors, most TCR beta V segments appeared in productive rearrangements about 87% or about 30% of the time, broadly matching IMGT annotations. In the study, approximately 150 TCR beta chains were listed as associated with cytomegalovirus. Presence/absence analyses assumed roughly uniform sequencing depth across donors, an assumption that may not hold. Because counts were too low, around 18 rarely observed V segments, including chromosome 9 orphons, were left out of the earlier analysis of several hundred of the donors. Some IMGT-functional V segments, including TRBV6-2 and TRBV6-3, could not be distinguished by the 87-base-pair reads and were therefore excluded. In a later genetic analysis, a missense DCLRE1C variant was associated with V-gene and J-gene trimming of TCR beta chains, and the association was replicated in an independent cohort. HLA typing was unavailable for some donors at each locus, so association tests used only the typed subset. According to a later analysis, most CMV-associated TCR beta chains appeared to be HLA-restricted, and the HLA associations seemed to be driven largely by CMV exposure. A later analysis found that HLA-associated TCR beta chains were more clonally expanded and had lower generation probabilities than equally common non-associated chains. Three of the identified cytomegalovirus-associated TCR beta chains were confirmed in vitro to be specific for cytomegalovirus antigens. According to the authors, the approach could potentially be generalized to other disease states and immunological phenotypes. Several of the top co-occurrence clusters appeared to be linked to parvovirus B19, influenza, CMV and Epstein-Barr virus, according to a later analysis.

There are a few counts of this clone. Its antigen is unknown. Base-call qualities are not available, and no considerably larger clone is one nucleotide away. Sequenced input: PBMCs. The chain was built from TRBV6-5 and TRBJ2-5; 8 bases in between match TRBD2. The clonotype comes from a girl under 18 in good health and CMV-seronegative. The DNA reads TGTGCCAGCAGTTCTGCGGGGGGCAAGGAGACCCAGTACTTC. This encodes CASSSAGGKETQYF.